This TCR beta chain was obtained from a study of control samples from healthy donors and cancer patients. Trimming took 5 bases from V and 2 from J, leaving 12 bases between them. Germline loops: CDR1 SNHLY, CDR2 FYNNEI. This CDR3 is built from 14 residues. The repertoire was sequenced with immunoSEQ multiplex PCR; TCRdb's copy has only in-frame clones and lacks some. The table records about 49,000 clones, 85% to 95% of them present only once. Sequencing was performed on PBMCs. The chain uses TRBV2 and TRBJ2-5; tentative D call: TRBD1 (6 bases). The receptor comes from a man younger than 40 with colorectal cancer. As DNA, the CDR3 is TGTGCCAGCAGTCCCACAGGGTTTCAAGAGACCCAGTACTTC. This sequence encodes CASSPTGFQETQYF.